One and the same sample provided the 4 T cell receptor beta chains below, sequenced in a study of Graves' ophthalmopathy and Graves' hyperthyroidism. TCR beta CDR3 regions were amplified from RNA transcripts. The authors performed first-round RT-PCR with HTBI primers and then a second-round multiplex PCR. TCRdb passed the multiplex PCR reads through MiXCR, listing each CDR3 protein once. Counted here are about 590,000 distinct CDR3 sequences, 35% to 45% occurring once; the ten biggest clones make up about 4%. Sequencing was carried out using peripheral blood or thyroid tissue (not recorded which). The source is an adult man with Graves' hyperthyroidism.

Of note for this clonotype: This likely comes from a read error, as the CDR3 has no conserved phenylalanine or tryptophan at its end. The chain joins TRBV7-8 to TRBJ2-5, with D hard to call. CDR1 is SGHVS and CDR2 is FQNEAQ in the germline V gene. The length of the CDR3 is 15 residues. The germline V and J ends were trimmed by 5 bases and 2 bases, with 15 bases remaining between them. The CDR3 region has the DNA TGTGCCAGCAGCCCCATAGCTGGAAGACAAGAGACCCAGTACCTC. Translating gives CASSPIAGRQETQYL.

This clonotype was detected ten times or more. The chain recombines TRBV12-5 with TRBJ2-7; TRBD2 matches at 8 bases. J gave up 0 bases and V 6 bases, and 1 base lay outside the gene matches. This CDR3 contains 13 residues. CDR1 is LGHNT and CDR2 is FRNRAP in the germline V gene. As DNA, the CDR3 is TGTGCTAGTGGAGCGGGAGTCTCCTACGAGCAGTACTTC. Its translation: CASGAGVSYEQYF.

This clonotype has at least ten counts. CDR3 in DNA: TGCAGTGCTAGAGCGGACAGGAGTTCACCCCTCCACTTT. It specifies CSARADRSSPLHF. The chain uses TRBV20-1 and TRBJ1-6, with 7 bases fitting TRBD1. Germline V CDR1 and CDR2: DFQATT, SNEGSKA (reference sequence). With 1 base clipped from V and 9 bases from J, the junction kept 3 bases outside the gene matches. This CDR3 region has 13 residues.

This sequence joins TRBV10-3 and TRBJ1-6; 9 positions agree with TRBD1. V trimming: 6 bases; J trimming: 9 bases; junction bases outside the gene matches: 3. Germline CDR1 is ENHRY and CDR2 is SYGVKD. The CDR3 is 13 residues long. The CDR3 DNA follows: TGTGCCATCAGCGGGACAGGGATTTCACCCCTCCACTTT. This sequence encodes CAISGTGISPLHF.